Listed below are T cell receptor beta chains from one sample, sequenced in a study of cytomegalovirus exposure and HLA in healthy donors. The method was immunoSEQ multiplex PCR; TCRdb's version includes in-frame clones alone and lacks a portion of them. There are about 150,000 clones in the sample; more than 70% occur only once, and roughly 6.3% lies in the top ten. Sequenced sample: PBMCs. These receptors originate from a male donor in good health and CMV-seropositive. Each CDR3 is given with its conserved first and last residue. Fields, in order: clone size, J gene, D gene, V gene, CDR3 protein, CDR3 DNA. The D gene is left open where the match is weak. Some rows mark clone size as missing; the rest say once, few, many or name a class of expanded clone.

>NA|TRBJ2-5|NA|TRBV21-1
CASSKAKGRGETQYF
TGTGCCAGCAGCAAAGCAAAGGGGAGGGGGGAGACCCAGTACTTC
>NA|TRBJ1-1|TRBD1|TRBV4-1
CASSYRQGDRVLNTEAFF
TGCGCCAGCAGCTACCGACAAGGGGACAGGGTTTTAAACACTGAAGCTTTCTTT
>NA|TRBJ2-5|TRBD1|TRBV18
CASSPGTVQETQYF
TGTGCCAGCTCACCAGGGACAGTACAAGAGACCCAGTACTTC
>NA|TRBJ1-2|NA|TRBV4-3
CASSQEGAANYGYTF
TGCGCCAGCAGCCAAGAGGGGGCAGCTAACTATGGCTACACCTTC
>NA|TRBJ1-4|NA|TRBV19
CASSYTTNEKLFF
TGTGCCAGTAGTTACACAACTAATGAAAAACTGTTTTTT
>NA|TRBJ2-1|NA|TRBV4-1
CASSLGVYNEQFF
TGCGCCAGCAGCTTAGGGGTCTACAATGAGCAGTTCTTC
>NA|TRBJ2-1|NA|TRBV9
CASSPSRSNNEQFF
TGTGCCAGCAGCCCTTCGCGGAGCAACAATGAGCAGTTCTTC
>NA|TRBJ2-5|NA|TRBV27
CASRARVWETQYF
TGTGCCAGCCGCGCGCGGGTATGGGAGACCCAGTACTTC
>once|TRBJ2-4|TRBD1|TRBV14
CASSFRQGSDIQYF
TGTGCCAGCAGCTTCCGACAGGGGTCCGACATTCAGTACTTC
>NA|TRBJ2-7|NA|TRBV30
CAWSLGAYEQYF
TGTGCCTGGAGTTTGGGAGCCTACGAGCAGTACTTC
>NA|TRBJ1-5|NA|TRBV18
CASSPTTVEPQHF
TGTGCCAGCTCCCCGACAACTGTTGAGCCCCAGCATTTT
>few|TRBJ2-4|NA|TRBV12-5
CASAPRSGLAKNIQYF
TGTGCTAGTGCCCCCCGCTCGGGTCTAGCCAAAAACATTCAGTACTTC
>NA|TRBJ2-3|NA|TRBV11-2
CASSLSPTGDTQYF
TGTGCCAGCAGCTTAAGCCCCACAGGAGATACGCAGTATTTT
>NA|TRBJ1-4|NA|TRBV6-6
CASRPRRTGEKLFF
TGTGCCAGCAGACCCCGGAGGACGGGGGAAAAACTGTTTTTT
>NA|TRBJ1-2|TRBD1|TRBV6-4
CASSPQGQGGYLWGYTF
TGTGCCAGCAGTCCCCAAGGACAGGGTGGTTATCTGTGGGGCTACACCTTC
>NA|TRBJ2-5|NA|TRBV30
CASTIRGRETQYF
TGTGCCTCCACCATTCGGGGGAGAGAGACCCAGTACTTC
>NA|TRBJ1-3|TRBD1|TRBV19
CASSAGQNSGNTIYF
TGTGCCAGTAGTGCGGGACAGAACTCTGGAAACACCATATATTTT
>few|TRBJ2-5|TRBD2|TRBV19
CASSSRLAGPQETQYF
TGTGCCAGTAGTTCCCGACTAGCGGGACCCCAAGAGACCCAGTACTTC
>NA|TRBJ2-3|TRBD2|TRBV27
CASSFIGGTFTDTQYF
TGTGCCAGCAGTTTTATCGGGGGGACCTTCACAGATACGCAGTATTTT
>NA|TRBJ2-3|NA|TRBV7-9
CASSLNPPPGADTQYF
TGTGCCAGCAGCCTAAACCCGCCCCCCGGGGCAGATACGCAGTATTTT
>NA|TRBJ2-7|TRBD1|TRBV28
CAGSSMRDRGYEQYF
TGTGCCGGATCATCAATGCGGGACAGGGGCTACGAGCAGTACTTC
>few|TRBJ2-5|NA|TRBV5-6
CASSWGPGGETQYF
TGTGCCAGCAGCTGGGGCCCCGGTGGAGAGACCCAGTACTTC
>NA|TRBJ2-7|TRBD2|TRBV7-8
CASSLELAAHEQYF
TGTGCCAGCAGCTTAGAGCTAGCGGCCCACGAGCAGTACTTC
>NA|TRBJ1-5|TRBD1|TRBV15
CATSIRQGGSNQPQHF
TGTGCCACCAGCATACGACAGGGAGGTAGCAATCAGCCCCAGCATTTT
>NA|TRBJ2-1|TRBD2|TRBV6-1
CASIQAGGPASGEQFF
TGTGCCAGCATTCAAGCGGGAGGGCCCGCTAGTGGGGAGCAGTTCTTC
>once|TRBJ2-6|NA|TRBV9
CASRGSSSGANVLTF
TGTGCCAGCAGGGGGAGTAGCTCTGGGGCCAACGTCCTGACTTTC
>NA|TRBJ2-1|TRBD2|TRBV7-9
CASSRYSGSGEGKWQFF
TGTGCCAGCAGCCGCTATAGCGGGAGTGGGGAGGGGAAGTGGCAGTTCTTC
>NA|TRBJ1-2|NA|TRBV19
CASRMDFPSYGYTF
TGTGCCAGTAGGATGGACTTCCCGTCCTATGGCTACACCTTC
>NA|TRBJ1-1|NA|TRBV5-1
CASSLGGLRGVNTEAFF
TGCGCCAGCAGCTTGGGAGGGTTGAGAGGCGTGAACACTGAAGCTTTCTTT
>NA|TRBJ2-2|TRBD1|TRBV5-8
CASSPGRGRNTGELFF
TGTGCCAGCAGCCCCGGTAGGGGGCGAAACACCGGGGAGCTGTTTTTT
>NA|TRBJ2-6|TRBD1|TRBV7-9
CASSSPTGGLSGANVLTF
TGTGCCAGCAGCTCTCCGACAGGGGGTCTGTCTGGGGCCAACGTCCTGACTTTC
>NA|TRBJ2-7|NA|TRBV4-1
CASSQGGPDEQYF
TGCGCCAGCAGCCAAGGAGGTCCCGATGAGCAGTACTTC
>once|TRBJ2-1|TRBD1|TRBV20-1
CSAKGQGGHVF
TGCAGTGCAAAAGGACAGGGGGGTCACGTCTTC
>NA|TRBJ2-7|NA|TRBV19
CASRRGGGTYEQYF
TGTGCCAGTAGAAGAGGAGGTGGGACCTACGAGCAGTACTTC
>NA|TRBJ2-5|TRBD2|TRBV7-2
CASSLRGGRRETQYF
TGTGCCAGCAGCTTACGGGGGGGGAGGAGAGAGACCCAGTACTTC
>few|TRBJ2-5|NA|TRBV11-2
CASSLVKTAQETQYF
TGTGCCAGCAGCTTAGTGAAAACAGCCCAAGAGACCCAGTACTTC
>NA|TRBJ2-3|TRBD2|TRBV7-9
CASSFREVPDTQYF
TGTGCCAGCAGCTTCCGGGAGGTTCCAGATACGCAGTATTTT
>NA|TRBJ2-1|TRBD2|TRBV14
CASSLTSGSYNEQFF
TGTGCCAGCAGTCTAACTAGCGGGAGTTACAATGAGCAGTTCTTC
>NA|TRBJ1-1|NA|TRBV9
CASSGGQLNTEAFF
TGTGCCAGCAGCGGAGGACAGCTTAACACTGAAGCTTTCTTT
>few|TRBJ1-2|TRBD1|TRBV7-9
CASSFSDRGFRGYTF
TGTGCCAGCAGCTTTTCGGACAGGGGTTTTCGGGGCTACACCTTC
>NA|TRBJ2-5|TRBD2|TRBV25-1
CASSEASGRMETQYF
TGTGCCAGCAGTGAGGCTAGCGGGAGAATGGAGACCCAGTACTTC
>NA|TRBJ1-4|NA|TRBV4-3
CASSRLTNEKLFF
TGCGCCAGCAGCCGACTAACTAATGAAAAACTGTTTTTT
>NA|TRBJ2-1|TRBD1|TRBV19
CASSTGTGWTYNEQFF
TGTGCCAGTAGTACGGGGACAGGGTGGACCTACAATGAGCAGTTCTTC
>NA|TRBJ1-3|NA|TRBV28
CASSLSIIVNSGNTIYF
TGTGCCAGCAGTTTATCTATTATAGTCAACTCTGGAAACACCATATATTTT
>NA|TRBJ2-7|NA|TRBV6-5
CASRKTGGRSYEQYF
TGTGCCAGCAGGAAGACAGGCGGACGCTCCTACGAGCAGTACTTC
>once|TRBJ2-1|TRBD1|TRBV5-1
CASSLGTGGNEQFF
TGCGCCAGCAGCTTGGGGACAGGGGGAAATGAGCAGTTCTTC
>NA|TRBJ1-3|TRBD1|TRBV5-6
CASSFGTGWGNTIYF
TGTGCCAGCAGCTTCGGGACAGGGTGGGGAAACACCATATATTTT
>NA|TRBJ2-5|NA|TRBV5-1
CASSLASGGGTQYF
TGCGCCAGCAGCTTGGCGTCAGGGGGAGGGACCCAGTACTTC
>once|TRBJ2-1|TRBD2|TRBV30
CAWSVKLAEASSYNEQFF
TGTGCCTGGAGTGTAAAACTAGCGGAAGCCAGCTCCTACAATGAGCAGTTCTTC
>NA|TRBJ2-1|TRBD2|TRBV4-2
CASSQETSGSGNEQFF
TGTGCCAGCAGCCAGGAGACTAGCGGGAGTGGGAATGAGCAGTTCTTC
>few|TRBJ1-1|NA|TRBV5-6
CASSPTGLEAEAFF
TGTGCCAGCAGCCCGACAGGTCTGGAGGCTGAAGCTTTCTTT
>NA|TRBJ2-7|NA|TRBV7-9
CSSSVGLEQYF
TGTTCCAGCAGCGTAGGACTGGAGCAGTACTTC
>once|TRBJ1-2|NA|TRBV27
CASSLNRVYGYTF
TGTGCCAGCAGTTTAAACAGGGTCTATGGCTACACCTTC